The entry below describes one T cell receptor beta chain. Its antigen is unidentified. V was cut by 4 bases and J by 5 bases, with 15 bases left in between. Germline-derived CDR1 and CDR2 are SGHRS and YFSETQ. The CDR3 is made up of 14 amino acids. Universal primer sites and UMIs were introduced during 5'RACE template-switching synthesis of TCR cDNA. One entry per CDR3 protein, called by TCRdb with MiXCR from the 5' RACE reads. This table holds 500,000 to 650,000 distinct CDR3 sequences, about 12% found once. This record comes from a study of T cells after yellow fever vaccination. Study-wide results and caveats: CD4 and CD8 compartments shared a small share of clonotypes. The presence of abundant clonotypes contaminating from the bulk population was possible in FACS-sorted repertoires.

The chain uses TRBV5-1 and TRBJ2-5; D is perhaps TRBD1 (6 bases). The origin of this receptor is a man aged 25-45 years who received the YFV17D yellow fever vaccine. The input for sequencing was PBMCs, taken on the day of the yellow fever booster vaccination. CDR3 protein: CASSPLQGRETQYF. Here the CDR3 DNA reads TGCGCCAGCAGCCCCCTACAGGGAAGGGAGACCCAGTACTTC.